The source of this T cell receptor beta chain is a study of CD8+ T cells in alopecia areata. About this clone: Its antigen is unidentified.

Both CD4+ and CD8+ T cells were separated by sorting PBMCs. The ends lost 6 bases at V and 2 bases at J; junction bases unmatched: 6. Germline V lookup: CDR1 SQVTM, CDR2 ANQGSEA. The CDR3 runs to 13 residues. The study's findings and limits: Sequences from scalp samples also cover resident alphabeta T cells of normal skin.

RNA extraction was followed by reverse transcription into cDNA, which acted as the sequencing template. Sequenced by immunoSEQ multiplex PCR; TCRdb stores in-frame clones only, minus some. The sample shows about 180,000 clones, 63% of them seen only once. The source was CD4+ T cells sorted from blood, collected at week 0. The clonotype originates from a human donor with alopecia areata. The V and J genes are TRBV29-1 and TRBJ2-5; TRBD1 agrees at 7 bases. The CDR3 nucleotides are TGCAGCGTGTCGGGACAGTATCAAGAGACCCAGTACTTC. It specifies CSVSGQYQETQYF.